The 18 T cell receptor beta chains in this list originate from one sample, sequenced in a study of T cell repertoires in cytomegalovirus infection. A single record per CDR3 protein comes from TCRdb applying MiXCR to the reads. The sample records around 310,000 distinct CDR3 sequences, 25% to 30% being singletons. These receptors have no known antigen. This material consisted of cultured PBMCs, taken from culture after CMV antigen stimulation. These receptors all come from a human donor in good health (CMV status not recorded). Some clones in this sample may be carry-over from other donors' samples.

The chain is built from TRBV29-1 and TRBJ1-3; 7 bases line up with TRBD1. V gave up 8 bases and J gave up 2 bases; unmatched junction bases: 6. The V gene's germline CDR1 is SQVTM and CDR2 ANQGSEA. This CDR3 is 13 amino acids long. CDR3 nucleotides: TGCAGCTTTACAGGGGCAACTGGAAACACCATATATTTT. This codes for CSFTGATGNTIYF. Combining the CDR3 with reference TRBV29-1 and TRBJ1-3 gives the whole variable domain SAVISQKPSRDICQRGTSLTIQCQVDSQVTMMFWYRQQPGQSLTLIATANQGSEATYESGFVIDKFPISRPNLTFSTLTVSNMSPEDSSIYLCSFTGATGNTIYFGEGSWLTVV.

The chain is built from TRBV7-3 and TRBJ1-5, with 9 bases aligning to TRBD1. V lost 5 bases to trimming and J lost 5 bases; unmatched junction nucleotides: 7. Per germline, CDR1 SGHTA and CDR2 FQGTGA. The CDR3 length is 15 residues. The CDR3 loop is CASSQDRGRDQPQHF. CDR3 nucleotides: TGTGCCAGCAGCCAGGACAGGGGAAGAGATCAGCCCCAGCATTTT.

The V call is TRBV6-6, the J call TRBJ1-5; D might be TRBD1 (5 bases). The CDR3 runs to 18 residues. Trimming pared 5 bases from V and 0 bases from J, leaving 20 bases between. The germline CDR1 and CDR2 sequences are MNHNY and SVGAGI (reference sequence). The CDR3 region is CASSPRAGIDYSNQPQHF. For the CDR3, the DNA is TGTGCCAGCAGTCCGCGGGCAGGGATTGATTATAGCAATCAGCCCCAGCATTTT.

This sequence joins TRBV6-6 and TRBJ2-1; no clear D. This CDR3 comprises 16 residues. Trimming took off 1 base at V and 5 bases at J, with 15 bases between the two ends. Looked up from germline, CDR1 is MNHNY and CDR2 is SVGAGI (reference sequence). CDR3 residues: CASSYLPALWHNEQFF. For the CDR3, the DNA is TGTGCCAGCAGTTACTTGCCGGCACTTTGGCACAATGAGCAGTTCTTC.

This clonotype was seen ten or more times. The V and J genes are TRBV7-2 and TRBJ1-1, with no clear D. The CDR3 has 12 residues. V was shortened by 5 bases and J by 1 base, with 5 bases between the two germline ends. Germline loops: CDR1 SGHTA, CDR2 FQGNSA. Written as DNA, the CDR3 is TGTGCCAGCAGCCAGAAGAACACTGAAGCTTTCTTT. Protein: CASSQKNTEAFF.

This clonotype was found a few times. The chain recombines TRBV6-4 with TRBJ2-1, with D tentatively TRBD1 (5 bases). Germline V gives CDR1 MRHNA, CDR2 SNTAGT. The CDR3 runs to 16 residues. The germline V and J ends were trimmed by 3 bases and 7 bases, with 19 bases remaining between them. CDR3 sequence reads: CASSEDGWASGNEQFF. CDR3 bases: TGTGCCAGCAGTGAGGATGGCTGGGCCTCAGGGAATGAGCAGTTCTTC.

This chain's CDR3 is CASSDRGGTDTQYF. The CDR3, as DNA: TGTGCCAGCAGCGACAGGGGGGGAACAGATACGCAGTATTTT. The chain employs TRBV7-9 and TRBJ2-3, with 9 nucleotides matching TRBD1. Germline CDR1 SEHNR, CDR2 FQNEAQ (reference sequence). Trimming removed 5 bases from V and 3 bases from J; junction bases left unmatched: 3. CDR3 length: 14 amino acids.

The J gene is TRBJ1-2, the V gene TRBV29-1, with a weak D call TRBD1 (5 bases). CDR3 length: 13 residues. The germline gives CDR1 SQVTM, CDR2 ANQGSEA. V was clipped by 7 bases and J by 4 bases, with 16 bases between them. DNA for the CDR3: TGCAGCGCCTCTGAGGCAGGGATCTATGGCTACACCTTC. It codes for CSASEAGIYGYTF.

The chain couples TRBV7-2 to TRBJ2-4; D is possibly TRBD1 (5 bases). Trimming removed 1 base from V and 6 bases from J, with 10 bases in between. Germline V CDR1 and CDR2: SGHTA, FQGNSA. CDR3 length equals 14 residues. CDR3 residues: CASSLVRVGNIQYF. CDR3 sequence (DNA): TGTGCCAGCAGCTTAGTCAGGGTCGGAAACATTCAGTACTTC.

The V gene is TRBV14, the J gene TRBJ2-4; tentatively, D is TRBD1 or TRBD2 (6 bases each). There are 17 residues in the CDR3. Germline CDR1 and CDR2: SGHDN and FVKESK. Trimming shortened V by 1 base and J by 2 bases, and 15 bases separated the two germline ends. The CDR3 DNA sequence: TGTGCCAGCAGCCAAGGGGGACTGGGGGCCACCAAAAACATTCAGTACTTC. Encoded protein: CASSQGGLGATKNIQYF.

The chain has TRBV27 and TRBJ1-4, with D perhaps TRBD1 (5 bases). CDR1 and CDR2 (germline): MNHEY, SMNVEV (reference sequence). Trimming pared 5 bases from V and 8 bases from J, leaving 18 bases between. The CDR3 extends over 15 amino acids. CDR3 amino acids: CASSMLAGIREKLFF. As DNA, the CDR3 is TGTGCCAGCAGTATGCTCGCAGGGATTAGGGAAAAACTGTTTTTT.

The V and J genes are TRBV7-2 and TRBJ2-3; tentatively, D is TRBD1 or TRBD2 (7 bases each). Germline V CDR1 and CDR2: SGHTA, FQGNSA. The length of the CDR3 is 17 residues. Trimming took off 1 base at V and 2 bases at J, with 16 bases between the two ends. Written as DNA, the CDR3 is TGTGCCAGCAGCTTAGAGGGGGCTAGCGGACTCACAGATACGCAGTATTTT. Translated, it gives CASSLEGASGLTDTQYF. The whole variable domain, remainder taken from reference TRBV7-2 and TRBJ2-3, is GAGVSQSPSNKVTEKGKDVELRCDPISGHTALYWYRQSLGQGLEFLIYFQGNSAPDKSGLPSDRFSAERTGGSVSTLTIQRTQQEDSAVYLCASSLEGASGLTDTQYFGPGTRLTVL.

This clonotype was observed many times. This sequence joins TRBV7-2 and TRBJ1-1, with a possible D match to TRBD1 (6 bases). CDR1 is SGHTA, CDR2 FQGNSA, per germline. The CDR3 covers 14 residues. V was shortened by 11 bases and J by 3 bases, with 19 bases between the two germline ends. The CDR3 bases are TGTGCCTCCAAAACGGGGGCGGGGTACACTGAAGCTTTCTTT. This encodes CASKTGAGYTEAFF. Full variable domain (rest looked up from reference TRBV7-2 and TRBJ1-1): GAGVSQSPSNKVTEKGKDVELRCDPISGHTALYWYRQSLGQGLEFLIYFQGNSAPDKSGLPSDRFSAERTGGSVSTLTIQRTQQEDSAVYLCASKTGAGYTEAFFGQGTRLTVV.

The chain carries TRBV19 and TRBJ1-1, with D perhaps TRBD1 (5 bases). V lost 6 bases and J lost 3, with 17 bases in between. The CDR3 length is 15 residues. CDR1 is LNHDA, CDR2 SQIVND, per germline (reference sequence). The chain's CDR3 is CASSPVGLGDTEAFF. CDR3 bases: TGTGCCAGTAGCCCCGTAGGGCTGGGGGACACTGAAGCTTTCTTT.

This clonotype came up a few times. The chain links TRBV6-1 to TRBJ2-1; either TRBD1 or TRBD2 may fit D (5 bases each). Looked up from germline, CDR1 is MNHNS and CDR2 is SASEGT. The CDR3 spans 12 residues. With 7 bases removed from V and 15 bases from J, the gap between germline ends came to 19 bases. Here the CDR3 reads CASISRGEGGFF. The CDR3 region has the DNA TGTGCCAGCATCTCCCGGGGCGAAGGTGGGTTCTTC.

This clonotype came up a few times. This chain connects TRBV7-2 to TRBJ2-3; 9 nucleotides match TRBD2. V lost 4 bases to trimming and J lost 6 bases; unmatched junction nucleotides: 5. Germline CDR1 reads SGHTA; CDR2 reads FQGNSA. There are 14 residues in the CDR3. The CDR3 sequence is CASSSAGGWDTQYF. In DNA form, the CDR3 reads TGTGCCAGCAGCTCAGCGGGGGGCTGGGATACGCAGTATTTT.

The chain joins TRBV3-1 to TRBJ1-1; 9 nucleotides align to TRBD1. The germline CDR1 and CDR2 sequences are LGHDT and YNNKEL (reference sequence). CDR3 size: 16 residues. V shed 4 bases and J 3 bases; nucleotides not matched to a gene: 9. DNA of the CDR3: TGTGCCAGCAGCCGAGATCCGGGACAGGGATACACTGAAGCTTTCTTT. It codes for CASSRDPGQGYTEAFF.

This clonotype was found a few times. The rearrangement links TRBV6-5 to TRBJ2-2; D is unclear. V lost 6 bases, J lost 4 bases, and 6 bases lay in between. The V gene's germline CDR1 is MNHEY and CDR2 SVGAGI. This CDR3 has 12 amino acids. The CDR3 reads CASRLGTGELFF. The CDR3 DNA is TGTGCCAGCAGACTGGGCACCGGGGAGCTGTTTTTT.